The rows below give T cell receptor beta chains drawn from one sample of a study of shared clonotypes between healthy human individuals. Sequenced by immunoSEQ multiplex PCR; TCRdb stores in-frame clones only, minus some. The sample has about 79,000 clones; about 61% are singletons. The sample comprised memory CD8+ T cells sorted from blood. The receptors shown here come from a young man in good health. CDR3s include the opening cysteine and the closing phenylalanine or tryptophan.

v_gene,j_gene,CDR3aa
TRBV29-1,TRBJ1-2,CSVVGGQGGGYTF
TRBV9,TRBJ2-2,CASSVDFAGGITGELFF
TRBV11-2,TRBJ2-3,CASSFGPTPDTQYF
TRBV2,TRBJ2-7,CASTKQYF
TRBV5-6,TRBJ2-7,CASSSGTSTYEQYF
TRBV4-3,TRBJ2-1,CASSQDRAGSGYNEQFF
TRBV29-1,TRBJ2-2,CSVEGTRAGDAGELFF
TRBV9,TRBJ1-4,CASSPGGLVEKLFF
TRBV11-2,TRBJ1-3,CASSLSRGYGNTIYF
TRBV19,TRBJ1-1,CASSPIGTGNTEAFF
TRBV6-4,TRBJ2-2,CASSDSGAGELFF
TRBV28,TRBJ2-7,CASGDLSYEQYF
TRBV27,TRBJ1-1,CASSPTGYTEAFF
TRBV7-9,TRBJ2-1,CASSFDAGVNEQFF
TRBV7-6,TRBJ1-4,CASSPLVTTNEKLFF
TRBV10-2,TRBJ2-1,CASEGLAGDNEQFF
TRBV6-4,TRBJ2-1,CASSDSRESSYNEQFF
TRBV4-2,TRBJ2-7,CASSQADPNEQYF
TRBV19,TRBJ1-1,CASSKPGYGDTEAFF
TRBV4-1,TRBJ1-1,CASTGQGVEAFF
TRBV14,TRBJ2-1,CASSPALSGLAGSRSNEQFF
TRBV28,TRBJ1-1,CASTIKGGNTEAFF
TRBV19,TRBJ2-7,CASSIGQRAIQTYEQYF
TRBV7-9,TRBJ2-7,CASSFPTGTGAYEQYF
TRBV6-4,TRBJ1-1,CASSDSENTEAFF
TRBV28,TRBJ1-2,CASSLTFSGQYGYTF
TRBV15,TRBJ1-1,CATSRGWGGPKNTEAFF
TRBV5-4,TRBJ2-7,CASSLGLGVTYEQYF
TRBV28,TRBJ2-7,CASSSRTYEQYF
TRBV15,TRBJ2-1,CASSPGDEQFF
TRBV27,TRBJ2-7,CASSLSKGVWREQYF
TRBV28,TRBJ2-7,CASSLGVEQYF
TRBV28,TRBJ1-2,CAIGRNYGYTF
TRBV6-5,TRBJ1-5,CASSYQKPPSNQPQHF
TRBV6-5,TRBJ1-2,CASRATNYGYTF
TRBV25-1,TRBJ2-7,CASSGSPPGTGKNIEQYF
TRBV25-1,TRBJ2-7,CASSDRRSSYEQYF
TRBV7-9,TRBJ1-4,CASSFSGEKLFF
TRBV5-8,TRBJ2-7,CASSFTSGRVDLSYEQYF
TRBV4-2,TRBJ2-3,CASSQEPPAGGRDTQYF
TRBV10-1,TRBJ2-1,CASASLANEQFF
TRBV28,TRBJ2-7,CASTSGGIYEQYF
TRBV15,TRBJ1-2,CATSRAGTNYGYTF
TRBV29-1,TRBJ1-1,CSVCPGNTEAFF
TRBV7-2,TRBJ2-7,CASSLAVGARSYEQYF